Listed below are T cell receptor beta chains from one sample, sequenced in a study of T cells in Graves' hyperthyroidism and ophthalmopathy. TCRdb re-analysed the multiplex PCR reads in MiXCR, keeping a single row per CDR3 protein. The data show about 250,000 distinct CDR3 sequences, with 24% seen just once and 35% held by the top ten. Sequenced input: blood. The receptor set was obtained from a woman aged 40 to 50 with Graves' ophthalmopathy. The CDR3 runs from the conserved cysteine through the conserved F or W. D genes are given only for firm matches. Not every row has a clone size; where given, it reads once, few, many or a size class.

size	V	D	J	CDR3	DNA
-	TRBV27	-	TRBJ2-7	CASGDPTYEQYF	TGTGCCAGCGGTGACCCTACCTACGAGCAGTACTTC
few	TRBV7-3	-	TRBJ2-7	CASSLEQGNAQYF	TGTGCCAGCAGTTTAGAACAGGGTAACGCGCAGTACTTC
few	TRBV7-3	-	TRBJ2-2	CASSRGAGGELFF	TGTGCCAGCAGCCGAGGCGCCGGGGGGGAGCTGTTTTTT
many	TRBV19	-	TRBJ2-7	CASSAGSQAYEQYF	TGTGCCAGTAGTGCCGGTTCCCAAGCCTACGAGCAGTACTTC
-	TRBV12-5	-	TRBJ1-2	CASGLGEAGADGYTF	TGTGCTAGTGGTTTGGGAGAGGCGGGGGCAGACGGCTACACCTTC
many	TRBV20-1	TRBD1	TRBJ1-5	CSALTGTGFQPQHF	TGCAGTGCTCTAACCGGGACAGGGTTTCAGCCCCAGCATTTT
many	TRBV7-3	-	TRBJ1-1	CASSLIGPGGSDTEAFF	TGTGCCAGCAGCTTAATCGGGCCGGGGGGATCGGACACTGAAGCTTTCTTT
many	TRBV6-5	-	TRBJ2-5	CASSYYGETQYF	TGTGCCAGCAGTTACTACGGGGAGACCCAGTACTTC
many	TRBV14	TRBD2	TRBJ2-2	CASSLPPRGANTGELFF	TGTGCCAGCAGCCTCCCTCCTCGGGGGGCGAACACCGGGGAGCTGTTTTTT
many	TRBV19	-	TRBJ1-5	CASSKVGTEPGRTQHF	TGTGCCAGTAGTAAGGTGGGGACGGAGCCAGGGAGGACCCAGCATTTT
many	TRBV4-1	-	TRBJ2-7	CASSHRQNYEQYF	TGCGCCAGCAGCCATCGACAGAACTACGAGCAGTACTTC
many	TRBV10-1	-	TRBJ2-7	CASSERRGGEQYF	TGCGCCAGCAGTGAGCGGAGGGGTGGCGAGCAGTACTTC
many	TRBV28	-	TRBJ1-2	CASSRIWGIFGYTF	TGTGCCAGCAGCCGGATCTGGGGGATTTTTGGCTACACCTTC
-	TRBV28	-	TRBJ2-5	CASSSWGVQETQYF	TGTGCCAGCAGTTCCTGGGGGGTACAAGAGACCCAGTACTTC
many	TRBV4-2	TRBD2	TRBJ2-7	CASSRPGGDEQYF	TGTGCCAGCAGCCGGCCGGGGGGAGACGAGCAGTACTTC
once	TRBV12-3/TRBV12-4	-	TRBJ2-4	CASSSTQGQEYIQYF	TGTGCCAGCAGTTCGACTCAGGGTCAGGAGTACATTCAGTACTTC
many	TRBV27	-	TRBJ1-6	CASSLLPQGPGRSPLHF	TGTGCCAGCAGTCTACTCCCACAGGGTCCCGGTCGGTCACCCCTCCACTTT
many	TRBV7-6	-	TRBJ2-7	CASSLAALYEQYF	TGTGCCAGCAGCTTAGCGGCGCTATACGAGCAGTACTTC
-	TRBV4-1	TRBD1	TRBJ1-2	CASSQVGTGGRNGYTF	TGCGCCAGCAGCCAAGTTGGGACAGGGGGTAGGAATGGCTACACCTTC
many	TRBV6-5	-	TRBJ1-4	CASSYRGQTNEKLFF	TGTGCCAGCAGTTACAGGGGTCAAACTAATGAAAAACTGTTTTTT
many	TRBV24-1	-	TRBJ2-5	CATSERTETQETQYF	TGTGCCACCAGTGAGAGGACGGAAACCCAAGAGACCCAGTACTTC
many	TRBV28	-	TRBJ2-7	CASSFLRNSYEQYF	TGTGCCAGCAGTTTTTTGCGGAACTCCTACGAGCAGTACTTC
many	TRBV2	-	TRBJ2-4	CASSELPILAKNIQYF	TGTGCCAGCAGTGAATTACCCATCTTAGCCAAAAACATTCAGTACTTC
many	TRBV6-2/TRBV6-3	-	TRBJ1-5	CASSYLDGNQPQHF	TGTGCCAGCAGTTACTTGGACGGGAATCAGCCCCAGCATTTT
once	TRBV12-3/TRBV12-4	TRBD1	TRBJ1-5	CASSLDRGPAQPQHF	TGTGCCAGCAGTTTGGACAGGGGCCCGGCTCAGCCCCAGCATTTT
many	TRBV4-3	-	TRBJ1-2	CASSQGGRGDGYTF	TGCGCCAGCAGCCAAGGAGGACGGGGGGATGGCTACACCTTC
few	TRBV6-1	-	TRBJ2-5	CASSLDSGTQYF	TGTGCCAGCAGCCTCGACTCGGGGACCCAGTACTTC
-	TRBV6-2/TRBV6-3	TRBD1	TRBJ2-5	CASRGRTGLDQETQYF	TGTGCCAGCAGGGGACGGACAGGTCTGGACCAAGAGACCCAGTACTTC
-	TRBV6-2/TRBV6-3	-	TRBJ2-7	CAASEWGNYEQYF	TGTGCCGCGTCGGAGTGGGGGAACTACGAGCAGTACTTC
many	TRBV30	-	TRBJ1-2	CAWIDGASNYGYTF	TGTGCCTGGATTGATGGGGCGTCTAACTATGGCTACACCTTC
many	TRBV7-2	-	TRBJ1-2	CASSPNTNYGYTF	TGTGCCAGCAGCCCCAATACTAACTATGGCTACACCTTC
many	TRBV20-1	TRBD2	TRBJ2-7	CSASTSGQYF	TGCAGTGCGTCGACTAGCGGCCAGTACTTC
-	TRBV11-2	-	TRBJ2-7	CASIPHPRDGRYEQYF	TGTGCCAGCATCCCCCATCCTCGGGACGGCCGCTACGAGCAGTACTTC
many	TRBV27	-	TRBJ1-2	CASSPNPPNLYGYTF	TGTGCCAGCAGTCCTAATCCACCGAACCTCTATGGCTACACCTTC
many	TRBV29-1	-	TRBJ1-2	CSVLGGYALANYGYTF	TGCAGCGTCCTTGGAGGTTATGCTTTAGCTAACTATGGCTACACCTTC
-	TRBV11-1	-	TRBJ2-7	CASSLRDISYEQYF	TGTGCCAGCAGCTTGAGGGACATTTCCTACGAGCAGTACTTC
many	TRBV15	-	TRBJ1-2	CATSRERGGRTYGYTF	TGTGCCACCAGCAGGGAACGTGGGGGGCGGACCTATGGCTACACCTTC
-	TRBV6-5	TRBD1	TRBJ1-5	CASTWDSLNQPQHF	TGTGCCAGCACTTGGGACAGCCTCAATCAGCCCCAGCATTTT
many	TRBV28	TRBD2	TRBJ2-5	CASSLEVAGGMGETQYF	TGTGCCAGCAGTTTAGAGGTAGCGGGAGGAATGGGAGAGACCCAGTACTTC
many	TRBV15	-	TRBJ1-6	CATSRATGGGNSPLHF	TGTGCCACCAGCAGAGCGACGGGGGGGGGAAATTCACCCCTCCACTTT